The 24 T cell receptor beta chains presented below share a single source sample, sequenced in a study of memory CD4+ T cells and cytomegalovirus serostatus. The sort gate was single viable CD3+CD4+CD8-CD45RO+ cells for memory CD4+ T cells. Assay: immunoSEQ multiplex PCR; the TCRdb copy retains only in-frame clones and omits some. This sample has about 82,000 clones, with 65% to 85% found just once. Material: memory CD4+ T cells from blood. The receptors were sampled from an adult in good health and CMV-seronegative.

The chain employs TRBV27 and TRBJ2-7, with TRBD2 matching 7 bases. The CDR3 has 16 residues. Germline loops: CDR1 MNHEY, CDR2 SMNVEV (reference sequence). The trim removed 7 bases at V and 2 bases at J, leaving 14 bases unmatched. The CDR3 sequence: CASNPEGAGPTYEQYF. The CDR3 nucleotides are TGTGCCAGCAACCCCGAGGGAGCGGGGCCCACCTACGAGCAGTACTTC.

This chain connects TRBV9 to TRBJ1-1; no firm D call. The CDR3 has 14 amino acids. From germline, CDR1 is SGDLS and CDR2 YYNGEE. With 6 bases removed from V and 3 bases from J, the gap between germline ends came to 15 bases. The CDR3 DNA reads TGTGCCAGCACCAGAAATCTAAGGGACACTGAAGCTTTCTTT. Translated, it gives CASTRNLRDTEAFF.

The rearrangement links TRBV19 to TRBJ2-7, with D tentatively TRBD1 (6 bases). This CDR3 has 14 amino acids. The V gene's germline CDR1 is LNHDA and CDR2 SQIVND (reference sequence). V shed 6 bases and J shed 4 bases, with 16 bases lying between them. The CDR3 loop reads CASSWTIGGYEQYF. In DNA form, the CDR3 reads TGTGCCAGTAGCTGGACCATAGGGGGATACGAGCAGTACTTC.

The chain combines TRBV29-1 with TRBJ1-1, with 7 bases aligning to TRBD1. Per the germline V gene, CDR1 is SQVTM and CDR2 is ANQGSEA. The CDR3 length is 14 residues. V shed 4 bases and J 4 bases; nucleotides not matched to a gene: 9. This CDR3 is CSVVEGARGTEAFF. DNA of the CDR3: TGCAGCGTTGTTGAGGGGGCGCGGGGCACTGAAGCTTTCTTT.

The chain recombines TRBV30 with TRBJ2-3, with 11 positions matching TRBD2. CDR3 length: 16 amino acids. The germline V gene has CDR1 GTSNPN and CDR2 SVGIG (reference sequence). The ends lost 3 bases at V and 6 bases at J; junction bases unmatched: 11. CDR3: CAWSKGLAVFGDTQYF. The DNA of the CDR3 is TGTGCCTGGAGCAAGGGACTAGCGGTTTTTGGGGATACGCAGTATTTT. Using reference TRBV30 and TRBJ2-3 for the parts outside the CDR3, the full variable domain is SQTIHQWPATLVQPVGSPLSLECTVEGTSNPNLYWYRQAAGRGLQLLFYSVGIGQISSEVPQNLSASRPQDRQFILSSKKLLLSDSGFYLCAWSKGLAVFGDTQYFGPGTRLTVL.

This clone was recorded a few times. The chain recombines TRBV2 with TRBJ1-6, with a possible D match to TRBD1 (5 bases). The CDR3 contains 14 residues. Trimming left V 9 bases short and J 10 bases short, with 19 bases between. The V gene's germline CDR1 is SNHLY and CDR2 FYNNEI. Here the CDR3 reads CASEAPGIRSPLHF. DNA of the CDR3: TGTGCCAGTGAAGCCCCAGGGATCCGGTCACCCCTCCACTTT.

For the CDR3, the DNA is TGTGCCACCAGCACCGCGGAGGGCTATGGCTACACCTTC. It encodes CATSTAEGYGYTF. The chain recombines TRBV15 with TRBJ1-2; no clear D. CDR3 length equals 13 residues. V gave up 4 bases and J gave up 4 bases, with 10 bases separating them. Germline V gene sequence: CDR1 LNHNV, CDR2 YYDKDF (reference sequence).

The genes are TRBV6-5 and TRBJ1-2; 8 bases align to TRBD1. V shed 5 bases, J shed 2 bases, and the junction held 1 base outside the gene matches. This CDR3 has 13 amino acids. The germline V gene encodes CDR1 MNHEY and CDR2 SVGAGI. Here the CDR3 reads CASSRQGNYGYTF. CDR3 sequence (DNA): TGTGCCAGCAGTCGACAGGGGAACTATGGCTACACCTTC.

This chain uses TRBV7-2 with TRBJ1-1; 7 bases match TRBD1. The germline V gene has CDR1 SGHTA and CDR2 FQGNSA. This CDR3 has 14 residues. Trimming took 5 bases from V and 3 from J; bases not matched to a gene: 6. The CDR3 protein is CASSRQGIDTEAFF. CDR3 bases: TGTGCCAGCAGCCGACAGGGTATCGACACTGAAGCTTTCTTT. Together with reference TRBV7-2 and TRBJ1-1, the CDR3 gives the full variable domain: GAGVSQSPSNKVTEKGKDVELRCDPISGHTALYWYRQSLGQGLEFLIYFQGNSAPDKSGLPSDRFSAERTGGSVSTLTIQRTQQEDSAVYLCASSRQGIDTEAFFGQGTRLTVV.

This clone was seen more than once but under ten times. This chain uses TRBV28 with TRBJ1-1; TRBD1 aligns across 8 bases. This CDR3 has 14 amino acids. V gave up 6 bases and J gave up 4 bases; unmatched junction bases: 7. The germline V gene encodes CDR1 MDHEN and CDR2 SYDVKM. CDR3 protein: CASSLHRGGTEAFF. CDR3 bases: TGTGCCAGCAGCCTACACAGGGGGGGCACTGAAGCTTTCTTT.

This chain connects TRBV15 to TRBJ2-5; D not resolved. This CDR3 is built from 14 residues. Germline CDR1 and CDR2: LNHNV and YYDKDF (reference sequence). V dropped 0 bases and J dropped 2 bases, with 7 bases sitting between them. This CDR3 reads CATSRDRLQETQYF. CDR3 nucleotide sequence: TGTGCCACCAGCAGAGATCGGCTGCAAGAGACCCAGTACTTC. The full variable domain, with the rest looked up from reference TRBV15 and TRBJ2-5, is DAMVIQNPRYQVTQFGKPVTLSCSQTLNHNVMYWYQQKSSQAPKLLFHYYDKDFNNEADTPDNFQSRRPNTSFCFLDIRSPGLGDTAMYLCATSRDRLQETQYFGPGTRLLVL.

This chain connects TRBV5-8 to TRBJ2-6; 8 bases agree with TRBD2. The J segment lost 0 bases and the V segment lost 5 bases, leaving 10 bases of the junction unmatched. Germline assignment: CDR1 SGHTS and CDR2 YDEGEE. CDR3 size: 18 residues. The CDR3 DNA reads TGTGCCAGCAGAACCGGGGGGGGCTTGTTCTCTGGGGCCAACGTCCTGACTTTC. Amino acid sequence: CASRTGGGLFSGANVLTF.

The genes are TRBV6-1 and TRBJ1-1; the match to TRBD1 covers 8 bases. Germline CDR1 reads MNHNS; CDR2 reads SASEGT. This CDR3 is built from 13 residues. V dropped 6 bases and J dropped 1; count of bases not matched to a gene: 1. The CDR3 nucleotides are TGTGCCAGCAGGGGACAGGCGAACACTGAAGCTTTCTTT. Its protein product is CASRGQANTEAFF.

The V and J genes are TRBV19 and TRBJ2-5; D possibly corresponds to TRBD2 (7 bases). Germline CDR1 reads LNHDA; CDR2 reads SQIVND (reference sequence). V was pared by 2 bases and J by 5 bases, with 15 bases between. The CDR3 runs to 15 residues. The CDR3, as DNA: TGTGCCAGTAGTATAACCGGGGGGCCGGCGGAGACCCAGTACTTC. This sequence encodes CASSITGGPAETQYF. The full variable domain, with the rest looked up from reference TRBV19 and TRBJ2-5, is DGGITQSPKYLFRKEGQNVTLSCEQNLNHDAMYWYRQDPGQGLRLIYYSQIVNDFQKGDIAEGYSVSREKKESFPLTVTSAQKNPTAFYLCASSITGGPAETQYFGPGTRLLVL.

The chain's CDR3 is CASSTSTPLAKNIQYF. The CDR3 DNA follows: TGTGCCAGCAGCACTTCGACACCTTTGGCCAAAAACATTCAGTACTTC. V gene TRBV7-2 combines with J gene TRBJ2-4; no reliable D call. This CDR3 region has 16 residues. Germline V gene lookup returns CDR1 SGHTA and CDR2 FQGNSA. V lost 5 bases, J lost 1 base, and 15 bases lay in between.

The chain couples TRBV7-3 to TRBJ2-3; 7 bases fit TRBD2. The CDR3 contains 16 residues. CDR1 and CDR2 from the germline V gene are SGHTA and FQGTGA. V dropped 2 bases and J dropped 6; count of bases not matched to a gene: 11. This chain's CDR3 is CASSLSSRGDVDTQYF. CDR3 DNA: TGTGCCAGCAGCTTATCCTCCCGGGGGGATGTGGATACGCAGTATTTT.

The rearrangement joins TRBV4-1 to TRBJ2-5; 10 positions match TRBD2. Per the germline V gene, CDR1 is MGHRA and CDR2 is YSYEKL. The V gene end was trimmed by 6 bases and the J gene end by 0 bases; junction bases not matched to a gene: 10. This CDR3 comprises 17 residues. CDR3 coding DNA: TGCGCCAGCAGTCGTTCTAGCGGGGGAGCGTACCAAGAGACCCAGTACTTC. Translated, it gives CASSRSSGGAYQETQYF.

In this sample, this clone turned up once. The chain couples TRBV19 to TRBJ1-1; D not certain. V shed 6 bases and J shed 10 bases, with 21 bases lying between them. Germline V lookup: CDR1 LNHDA, CDR2 SQIVND (reference sequence). CDR3 length equals 14 residues. The CDR3 DNA follows: TGTGCCAGTAGGGGCGGAGGGTTGGGTCCGCTAGCTTTCTTT. It specifies CASRGGGLGPLAFF. Filled out from reference TRBV19 and TRBJ1-1, the complete variable domain reads DGGITQSPKYLFRKEGQNVTLSCEQNLNHDAMYWYRQDPGQGLRLIYYSQIVNDFQKGDIAEGYSVSREKKESFPLTVTSAQKNPTAFYLCASRGGGLGPLAFFGQGTRLTVV.

This chain uses TRBV21-1 with TRBJ1-1. TRBV21-1 is designated a pseudogene. The CDR3 runs to 13 residues. The CDR3 sequence is CATMGPMNTEAFF. The CDR3 DNA is TGTGCCACGATGGGACCGATGAACACTGAAGCTTTCTTT.

This chain uses TRBV9 with TRBJ1-1; D gene uncertain. There are 13 residues in the CDR3. Trimming pared 4 bases from V and 9 bases from J, leaving 16 bases between. Germline V gives CDR1 SGDLS, CDR2 YYNGEE. The CDR3 sequence is CASSPDTLLKAFF. CDR3 in DNA: TGTGCCAGCAGCCCCGACACGTTATTGAAAGCTTTCTTT.

This clone was seen a single time. The chain combines TRBV29-1 with TRBJ2-1; D remains unclear. The germline V gene has CDR1 SQVTM and CDR2 ANQGSEA. The germline V and J ends were trimmed by 5 bases and 6 bases, with 8 bases remaining between them. The CDR3 sequence is 11 residues long. The CDR3 sequence: CSVSVTNEQFF. CDR3 in DNA: TGCAGCGTTTCAGTGACCAATGAGCAGTTCTTC.

This clone was recorded a few times. The chain carries TRBV6-6 and TRBJ1-2; D uncertain. The CDR3 runs 14 residues. CDR1 is MNHNY and CDR2 is SVGAGI in the germline V gene (reference sequence). V gave up 5 bases and J gave up 0 bases, with 10 bases separating them. The CDR3 sequence: CASSNTAANYGYTF. The CDR3, as DNA: TGTGCCAGCAGTAATACGGCGGCTAACTATGGCTACACCTTC.

The chain has TRBV4-2 and TRBJ1-1, with D hard to call. V gave up 5 bases and J gave up 0 bases, with 10 bases separating them. Germline V lookup: CDR1 LGHNA, CDR2 YNFKEQ. The CDR3 totals 14 residues. Written as DNA, the CDR3 is TGTGCCAGCAGCATCCAACTTTTGAACACTGAAGCTTTCTTT. This gives the protein CASSIQLLNTEAFF.

This rearrangement joins TRBV7-9 to TRBJ1-2; the D is unclear. The CDR3 contains 14 residues. From germline, CDR1 is SEHNR and CDR2 FQNEAQ (reference sequence). The germline V and J ends were trimmed by 1 base and 0 bases, with 6 bases remaining between them. Here the CDR3 reads CASSLESANYGYTF. CDR3 DNA sequence: TGTGCCAGCAGCTTAGAGTCTGCTAACTATGGCTACACCTTC.